A single sample is the source of the 22 T cell receptor beta chains below, sequenced in a study of long-term antiretroviral therapy in people with HIV. Version v3.0 of the immunoSEQ assay ran at survey level. TCRdb's table, derived via immunoSEQ multiplex PCR, lists solely in-frame clones and lacks some. The sample lists fewer than 8,500 clones, 73% occurring once. The specimen comprised unsorted PBMCs, sampled 0.2 years after starting antiretroviral therapy. The origin of the receptors is a man in his forties or fifties with HIV.

This sequence joins TRBV7-8 and TRBJ1-5; D gene ambiguous. The CDR3 is made up of 14 amino acids. Deletions cut 2 bases from V and 3 bases from J, with 8 bases between. Germline V gene lookup returns CDR1 SGHVS and CDR2 FQNEAQ. In DNA, the CDR3 is TGTGCCAGCAGCTTACTCGGATTCAATCAGCCCCAGCATTTT. Encoded protein: CASSLLGFNQPQHF.

The chain employs TRBV2 and TRBJ2-5; 7 bases are a match to TRBD1. The CDR3 covers 13 residues. Losses at the gene ends were 7 bases for V and 5 bases for J; bases not matched to a gene: 7. Germline loops: CDR1 SNHLY, CDR2 FYNNEI. Here the CDR3 reads CASKQGHGETQYF. CDR3 sequence (DNA): TGTGCCAGCAAACAGGGGCATGGGGAGACCCAGTACTTC.

This chain uses TRBV19 with TRBJ1-2; D possibly corresponds to TRBD1 (5 bases). V lost 7 bases and J 4 bases, leaving 16 bases between the germline ends. This CDR3 has 14 residues. The germline CDR1 and CDR2 sequences are LNHDA and SQIVND (reference sequence). This CDR3 is CASTGRALGYGYTF. The CDR3 region has the DNA TGTGCCAGTACGGGCAGGGCTCTTGGCTATGGCTACACCTTC.

In this sample, this clone turned up a few times. The rearrangement uses TRBV9 and TRBJ2-2; no definite D call. The length of the CDR3 is 12 residues. V was cut by 0 bases and J by 7 bases, with 4 bases left in between. Germline V gene sequence: CDR1 SGDLS, CDR2 YYNGEE. The DNA for the CDR3 is TGTGCCAGCAGCGTAGCAGTCGGGGAGCTGTTTTTT. Protein product: CASSVAVGELFF.

This clone appeared a few times. V and J are TRBV4-1 and TRBJ2-6, with D perhaps being TRBD1 or TRBD2 (5 bases each). Germline-derived CDR1 and CDR2 are MGHRA and YSYEKL. The CDR3 sequence is 17 residues long. Trimming left V 4 bases short and J 0 bases short, with 13 bases between. This CDR3 is CASSRGTAVSGANVLTF. Written as DNA, the CDR3 is TGCGCCAGCAGCCGGGGGACGGCTGTCTCTGGGGCCAACGTCCTGACTTTC.

J is TRBJ2-3 and V is TRBV7-9, with 14 bases aligning to TRBD2. The V gene's germline CDR1 is SEHNR and CDR2 FQNEAQ (reference sequence). The CDR3 length is 18 residues. V lost 1 base and J lost 0; bases outside the gene matches: 3. The CDR3 sequence is CASSLGTSGRTSTDTQYF. For the CDR3, the DNA is TGTGCCAGCAGCTTAGGGACTAGCGGGAGGACTAGCACAGATACGCAGTATTTT. The full variable domain, its missing parts supplied by reference TRBV7-9 and TRBJ2-3, is DTGVSQNPRHKITKRGQNVTFRCDPISEHNRLYWYRQTLGQGPEFLTYFQNEAQLEKSRLLSDRFSAERPKGSFSTLEIQRTEQGDSAMYLCASSLGTSGRTSTDTQYFGPGTRLTVL.

This sequence joins TRBV30 and TRBJ2-7, with 11 nucleotides matching TRBD2. The V gene's germline CDR1 is GTSNPN and CDR2 SVGIG (reference sequence). V gave up 8 bases and J gave up 1 base; unmatched junction bases: 10. The length of the CDR3 is 15 residues. In DNA, the CDR3 is TGTGCCGGTAGCGGGGGGGCCTCAGCATCCTACGAGCAGTACTTC. This encodes CAGSGGASASYEQYF.

The table lists this clone with a few counts. V usage is TRBV14 and J usage is TRBJ2-7; 8 bases line up with TRBD1. The trim removed 4 bases at V and 4 bases at J, leaving 6 bases unmatched. The CDR3 length is 14 residues. Germline-derived CDR1 and CDR2 are SGHDN and FVKESK. CDR3 sequence reads: CASSLRDRQYEQYF. The CDR3 DNA sequence: TGTGCCAGCAGCCTCCGGGACAGGCAGTACGAGCAGTACTTC.

CDR3 residues: CASTSSGGTGEQFF. The CDR3 nucleotides are TGTGCCAGCACTTCTAGCGGGGGGACTGGAGAGCAGTTCTTC. V and J are TRBV5-4 and TRBJ2-1; 11 nucleotides line up with TRBD2. Trimming at V came to 6 bases and at J to 10 bases, leaving 9 bases not matched to a gene. The CDR3 contains 14 residues. Germline V gives CDR1 SGHNT, CDR2 YYREEE (reference sequence).

This chain joins TRBV11-2 and TRBJ1-4; 7 nucleotides align to TRBD1. The CDR3 contains 11 residues. CDR1 and CDR2 (germline): SGHAT, FQNNGV. In DNA form, the CDR3 reads TGTGGAGGGGGCCATGATGAAAAACTGTTTTTT. As protein: CGGGHDEKLFF.

The genes are TRBV27 and TRBJ1-1, with no clear D. Trimming pared 8 bases from V and 3 bases from J, leaving 16 bases between. There are 14 residues in the CDR3. The germline V gene has CDR1 MNHEY and CDR2 SMNVEV (reference sequence). The CDR3 protein is CASSLTDTYTEAFF. The CDR3 coding sequence is TGTGCCAGCTCACTAACCGACACGTACACTGAAGCTTTCTTT.

There are a few counts of this clone. V is TRBV5-5 and J is TRBJ2-2; D remains ambiguous. This CDR3 is built from 12 residues. Germline CDR1 and CDR2: SGHKS and YYEKEE (reference sequence). V lost 0 bases, J lost 8 bases, and 5 bases lay in between. Written as DNA, the CDR3 is TGTGCCAGCAGCTTGGACGTGGGGGAGCTGTTTTTT. It translates to CASSLDVGELFF. Variable domain in full (rest from reference TRBV5-5 and TRBJ2-2): DAGVTQSPTHLIKTRGQQVTLRCSPISGHKSVSWYQQVLGQGPQFIFQYYEKEERGRGNFPDRFSARQFPNYSSELNVNALLLGDSALYLCASSLDVGELFFGEGSRLTVL.

CDR3: CASSPVGGWVTEAFF. CDR3 sequence (DNA): TGTGCCAGCAGCCCGGTCGGTGGGTGGGTCACTGAAGCTTTCTTT. V and J are TRBV5-6 and TRBJ1-1, with unresolved D. The germline gives CDR1 SGHDT, CDR2 YYEEEE. V was cut by 4 bases and J by 4 bases, with 17 bases left in between. The CDR3 runs 15 residues.

This clone has only one observation. The same CDR3 can be traced to other DNA sequences in this sample. This chain joins TRBV28 and TRBJ2-7, with 9 bases lining up with TRBD1. Trimming at V came to 8 bases and at J to 3 bases, leaving 2 bases not matched to a gene. Germline loops: CDR1 MDHEN, CDR2 SYDVKM. The CDR3 spans 12 residues. CDR3 sequence reads: CASRTGDYEQYF. In nucleotides, the CDR3 is TGTGCCAGCCGGACAGGGGACTACGAGCAGTACTTC.

The J gene is TRBJ2-4, the V gene TRBV2; possibly TRBD1 for D (7 bases). CDR1 SNHLY and CDR2 FYNNEI come from the germline V gene. V gave up 6 bases and J gave up 0 bases, with 15 bases separating them. CDR3 length equals 16 residues. In DNA form, the CDR3 reads TGTGCCAGCAGCGACAGGGACTTGGGAGCCAAAAACATTCAGTACTTC. Its protein is CASSDRDLGAKNIQYF. Supplemented by reference TRBV2 and TRBJ2-4, the full variable domain reads EPEVTQTPSHQVTQMGQEVILRCVPISNHLYFYWYRQILGQKVEFLVSFYNNEISEKSEIFDDQFSVERPDGSNFTLKIRSTKLEDSAMYFCASSDRDLGAKNIQYFGAGTRLSVL.

This CDR3 is CASSSGGTGSSYEQYF. The CDR3 DNA reads as TGTGCCAGCAGCTCTGGTGGGACTGGGAGCTCCTACGAGCAGTACTTC. The V call is TRBV13, the J call TRBJ2-7; possibly TRBD2 for D (6 bases). V was shortened by 4 bases and J by 0 bases, with 16 bases between the two germline ends. Germline values: CDR1 PRHDT, CDR2 FYEKMQ (reference sequence). This CDR3 has 16 residues.

The chain carries TRBV5-1 and TRBJ1-1, with 8 bases aligning to TRBD1. The CDR3 totals 15 residues. V dropped 3 bases and J dropped 3; count of bases not matched to a gene: 7. CDR1 is SGHRS and CDR2 is YFSETQ in the germline V gene. CDR3 DNA: TGCGCCAGCAGCTCTCTACAGGGGGGGGACACTGAAGCTTTCTTT. Encoded protein: CASSSLQGGDTEAFF.

This clone was seen only once. Written as DNA, the CDR3 is TGTGCCAGCAGTCTCGGACGGGATTTATCTAACTATGGCTACACCTTC. This sequence encodes CASSLGRDLSNYGYTF. The chain employs TRBV27 and TRBJ1-2; no clear D gene. Trimming removed 5 bases from V and 0 bases from J, with 16 bases in between. Looked up from germline, CDR1 is MNHEY and CDR2 is SMNVEV (reference sequence). The CDR3 sequence is 16 residues long.

This clone is deemed medium-sized (0.01 to 0.1%). The CDR3 end shows no conserved phenylalanine or tryptophan, and so a read error is likely. The DNA is omitted, as the CDR3 cannot be located on it reliably, and the CDR3 follows TCRdb's listing. This chain links TRBV20-1 with TRBJ1-5. The CDR3 spans 11 residues, counting both ends. In germline, CDR1 is DFQATT, CDR2 SNEGSKA (reference sequence). The CDR3 sequence is CSARDKGPGRY.

The chain links TRBV19 to TRBJ1-5; the D is unclear. The CDR3 has 12 residues. Trimming left V 3 bases short and J 6 bases short, with 6 bases between. Germline CDR1 and CDR2: LNHDA and SQIVND (reference sequence). The CDR3 spells CASSIFGQPQHF. The CDR3 coding sequence is TGTGCCAGTAGTATTTTTGGTCAGCCCCAGCATTTT.

CDR3 protein: CASSYGLAGGAGRLDTQYF. The CDR3 DNA follows: TGTGCCAGCAGCTACGGACTAGCGGGGGGTGCCGGGCGGCTAGATACGCAGTATTTT. This chain joins TRBV13 and TRBJ2-3, with 14 bases matching TRBD2. Trimming at V came to 4 bases and at J to 5 bases, leaving 14 bases not matched to a gene. This CDR3 contains 19 residues. Germline CDR1 is PRHDT and CDR2 is FYEKMQ (reference sequence).

The chain employs TRBV4-1 and TRBJ2-7; D gene unclear. This CDR3 is 15 amino acids long. Trimming shortened V by 0 bases and J by 0 bases, and 9 bases separated the two germline ends. Per germline, CDR1 MGHRA and CDR2 YSYEKL. CDR3 DNA sequence: TGCGCCAGCAGCCAAGAGAGAGTGAGCTCCTACGAGCAGTACTTC. Translating gives CASSQERVSSYEQYF.